This TCR beta chain was captured by sequencing in a study of PD-L1 blockade in urothelial cancer (dated by TCRdb to between 2016 and 2019). In the study overall: All patients started therapy in the mid-2010s and received atezolizumab 1,200 mg intravenously every 3 weeks. TCR sequencing covered pretreatment tumor samples and matched, serially collected peripheral blood taken before and after atezolizumab treatment. Twenty-five of 29 patients were identified as males with urothelial cancer of bladder origin, and a prior smoking history was reported by 18 of 29 patients. A median of around 150,000 T cells and 65,000 to 90,000 unique TCRs was obtained from blood samples, and a median clonality of approximately 0.08 was observed. Blood samples were analyzed at two time points: 3 weeks after treatment start (second dose) and 6 weeks after treatment start. Patients had an ECOG performance status of 0 or 1 and had received between 0 and 3 prior chemotherapy regimens. An exploratory multi-omic analysis was conducted of the somatic, immune and clinical correlates of response to PD-L1 blockade with atezolizumab in urothelial cancer. In the same patients, whole exome sequencing and RNA sequencing of pretreatment tumors were performed in addition to TCR sequencing. Roughly nine patients achieved durable clinical benefit and approximately 19 did not. Pretreatment blood TCR-seq was available for about 28 patients, at least one posttreatment blood collection was obtained for 25 or so patients, and tumor TCR-seq was available for 25 or so patients. Durable clinical benefit was defined as progression-free survival longer than 6 months, and TCR features were also tested against progression-free and overall survival. The study at large found these results: Because the sample size was small (n ≈ 31) and many exploratory analyses were performed, the results are intended to be hypothesis-generating. Patients with durable benefit showed greater expansion of tumor-associated TCR clones in peripheral blood 3 weeks after starting treatment (n ≈ 20, p = 0.022). Improved progression-free and overall survival was associated with having pretreatment peripheral blood TCR clonality below the median.

Synthetic TCR analog templates were spiked into each PCR so that absolute template abundance could be estimated from read counts. TCRbeta CDR3 regions were amplified from genomic DNA with bias-controlled V and J gene primers using the immunoSEQ assay. Sequencing of rearranged TCRbeta segments was performed at approximately 20X coverage. In the paper's pipeline: Clustering was used to correct sequencing errors, and CDR3s were annotated against IMGT so that V, D and J genes could be assigned. Downstream analyses used only productive TCRbeta rearrangements and left out out-of-frame or stop-codon sequences. Clonality was computed as one minus Shannon entropy normalized by the log of the number of unique productive sequences. Clones differing between time points or between blood and tumor were identified by Fisher's exact test with Benjamini-Hochberg correction at adjusted p below 0.01. TCRdb took over this immuneACCESS table, retaining in-frame rearrangements with V and J assigned. Such tables are incomplete; in checked studies, under half of the missing clones stem from an unresolved V gene, and the remainder is unexplained. The D gene and trimming were derived from the DNA, and the V and J assignments and clone size from that table. For this sample the table gives tens of thousands of clones, of which roughly 84% were detected only once. The ten largest make up over 2% of the sample.

Taken with the paper, the label for time point translates to: pretreatment peripheral blood. The cohort included about 30 patients with locally advanced or metastatic urothelial carcinoma who were treated at Memorial Sloan Kettering on a trial protocol. Peripheral blood mononuclear cells were collected from each patient pretreatment and during treatment, giving between 1 and 8 total time points per patient. The Qiagen DNeasy Blood extraction kit was used to purify genomic DNA from total PBMCs and tumor samples. Collected pretreatment and during treatment, PBMCs were isolated and stored as previously described. This clone turned up a few times. The antigen it recognizes is unknown. It has no much larger one-base neighbor in the sample; base qualities were not kept. The source material was PBMCs, sampled around atezolizumab (anti-PD-L1) treatment. This receptor was obtained from a man in his 60s with urothelial cancer.

The CDR3 amino acid sequence is: CASSLEGNRPNPYGYTF. DNA sequence: TGTGCCAGCAGCTTAGAGGGCAACAGGCCCAACCCCTATGGCTACACCTTC. This receptor chain uses TRBV7-8 and TRBJ1-2; the D gene is perhaps TRBD1, from 5 matching bases. CDR1 and CDR2, looked up from the germline V gene, are SGHVS and FQNEAQ. From the cysteine through the phenylalanine, the CDR3 covers 17 amino acids. The kept DNA is CDR3 alone, 51 bases in frame from the first base. The V end loses 1 base and the J end loses 4 bases, and a stretch of 19 bases separates them.